These 22 T cell receptor beta chains originate from one sample sequenced in a study of neurological immune-mediated disorders. TCRdb reanalysed the 5' RACE reads using MiXCR and keeps one entry per CDR3 protein. This table has some 57,000 distinct CDR3 sequences, around 4% appearing once. Sequenced material: PBMCs. The source is a man between 60 and 75 years old with multiple sclerosis.

This clonotype was detected many times. This chain connects TRBV28 to TRBJ2-3; D is possibly TRBD2 (5 bases). Per the germline V gene, CDR1 is MDHEN and CDR2 is SYDVKM. The length of the CDR3 is 16 residues. V was trimmed by 5 bases and J by 0 bases, leaving 15 bases between them. As DNA, the CDR3 is TGTGCCAGCAGTACTCATCGACGGACTAGCACAGATACGCAGTATTTT. It codes for CASSTHRRTSTDTQYF.

This clonotype occurred many times. The J gene is TRBJ2-3, the V gene TRBV7-2, with no clear D. The ends were cut back, 1 base at V and 8 bases at J, with 16 bases in the middle. The CDR3 runs to 15 residues. Germline lookup yields CDR1 SGHTA and CDR2 FQGNSA. CDR3 region: CASSLVGPGSGTQYF. The DNA for the CDR3 is TGTGCCAGCAGCTTAGTAGGCCCCGGTTCGGGTACGCAGTATTTT. Full variable domain (missing parts from reference TRBV7-2 and TRBJ2-3): GAGVSQSPSNKVTEKGKDVELRCDPISGHTALYWYRQSLGQGLEFLIYFQGNSAPDKSGLPSDRFSAERTGGSVSTLTIQRTQQEDSAVYLCASSLVGPGSGTQYFGPGTRLTVL.

This clonotype has a count of ten or more. J is TRBJ1-2 and V is TRBV5-1; perhaps TRBD1 as D (6 bases). The germline V gene has CDR1 SGHRS and CDR2 YFSETQ. The V and J ends lost 4 bases and 3 bases respectively, with 7 bases between them. The CDR3 is 12 residues long. The CDR3 DNA reads as TGCGCCAGCAGCGGACAGCACTATGGCTACACCTTC. Residues: CASSGQHYGYTF.

This clonotype was counted ten times or more. J is TRBJ2-2 and V is TRBV7-6; 12 bases fit TRBD2. Trimming took 4 bases from V and 5 from J; bases not matched to a gene: 5. Per germline, CDR1 SGHVS and CDR2 FNYEAQ. The CDR3 length is 16 residues. The CDR3: CASSSRTSGTTGELFF. The CDR3 DNA reads as TGTGCCAGCAGCTCCCGGACTAGCGGGACTACCGGGGAGCTGTTTTTT.

The table lists this clonotype with many counts. The chain joins TRBV7-2 to TRBJ1-5; the match to TRBD1 covers 8 bases. The CDR3 runs 15 residues. Unmatched junction bases numbered 9, after V lost 5 bases and J lost 6 bases. The germline V gene encodes CDR1 SGHTA and CDR2 FQGNSA. The CDR3 sequence is CASSLRTGSFQPQHF. Written as DNA, the CDR3 is TGTGCCAGCAGCCTCCGGACAGGGAGCTTTCAGCCCCAGCATTTT. The variable domain in full, completed from reference TRBV7-2 and TRBJ1-5, reads GAGVSQSPSNKVTEKGKDVELRCDPISGHTALYWYRQSLGQGLEFLIYFQGNSAPDKSGLPSDRFSAERTGGSVSTLTIQRTQQEDSAVYLCASSLRTGSFQPQHFGDGTRLSIL.

This clonotype has at least ten counts. The chain uses TRBV7-9 and TRBJ2-1, with D perhaps matching TRBD1 or TRBD2 (6 bases each). This CDR3 region has 14 residues. CDR1 is SEHNR and CDR2 is FQNEAQ in the germline V gene (reference sequence). The germline V and J ends were trimmed by 5 bases and 9 bases, with 17 bases remaining between them. CDR3: CASSLGDIGSEQFF. The CDR3 coding sequence is TGTGCCAGCAGCCTCGGGGACATCGGGAGTGAGCAGTTCTTC.

The J gene is TRBJ1-5, the V gene TRBV6-6; no clear D. With 2 bases removed from V and 5 bases from J, the gap between germline ends came to 16 bases. Looked up from germline, CDR1 is MNHNY and CDR2 is SVGAGI (reference sequence). The length of the CDR3 is 16 residues. CDR3 region: CASSYIDYPSHQPQHF. The CDR3 coding sequence is TGTGCCAGCAGTTACATCGACTACCCCTCCCATCAGCCCCAGCATTTT.

This clonotype was detected many times. The chain employs TRBV5-5 and TRBJ2-2; D uncertain. The CDR3 consists of 14 residues. V was cut by 4 bases and J by 6 bases, with 13 bases left in between. CDR1 is SGHKS and CDR2 is YYEKEE in the germline V gene (reference sequence). DNA for the CDR3: TGTGCCAGCAGCCCCCCTTTTGGGGCCGGGGAGCTGTTTTTT. Translated: CASSPPFGAGELFF. Filled out from reference TRBV5-5 and TRBJ2-2, the complete variable domain reads DAGVTQSPTHLIKTRGQQVTLRCSPISGHKSVSWYQQVLGQGPQFIFQYYEKEERGRGNFPDRFSARQFPNYSSELNVNALLLGDSALYLCASSPPFGAGELFFGEGSRLTVL.

This clonotype was seen repeatedly, ten times or more. This chain joins TRBV29-1 and TRBJ2-2, with 8 nucleotides matching TRBD1. V dropped 6 bases and J dropped 7; count of bases not matched to a gene: 10. The CDR3 covers 14 residues. From germline, CDR1 is SQVTM and CDR2 ANQGSEA. CDR3 coding DNA: TGCAGCGTCGGCGGGACAGGAGATGTCGGGGAGCTGTTTTTT. This translates into CSVGGTGDVGELFF.

This clonotype was detected ten times or more. V is TRBV12-3 or TRBV12-4 and J is TRBJ1-1; D not resolved. The V end lost 3 bases, the J end lost 11 bases, and 10 bases lay between the germline ends. The CDR3 length is 11 residues. In DNA form, the CDR3 reads TGTGCCAGCAGTTTGGCCAGATTTGCTTTCTTT. Protein product: CASSLARFAFF.

This clonotype was seen many times. The genes are TRBV29-1 and TRBJ2-2; D is uncertain. Trimming cost V 6 bases and J 1 base, with 6 bases left between them. The CDR3 is 12 residues long. Germline V gene lookup returns CDR1 SQVTM and CDR2 ANQGSEA. CDR3 protein: CSVSENTGELFF. The CDR3 nucleotides read TGCAGCGTAAGTGAGAACACCGGGGAGCTGTTTTTT.

The J gene is TRBJ2-1, the V gene TRBV10-3; D gene uncertain. CDR1 and CDR2 (germline): ENHRY, SYGVKD. The CDR3 runs 13 residues. V was shortened by 10 bases and J by 4 bases, with 14 bases between the two germline ends. CDR3: CATTSVIYNEQFF. CDR3 in DNA: TGTGCCACCACCAGTGTAATTTACAATGAGCAGTTCTTC.

This clonotype was recorded at least ten times. This rearrangement joins TRBV25-1 to TRBJ1-5, with a weak D call TRBD1 (5 bases). The germline gives CDR1 MGHDK, CDR2 SYGVNS. The CDR3 is 14 residues long. The V end lost 4 bases, the J end lost 6 bases, and 13 bases lay between the germline ends. CDR3 residues: CASSASGKTQPQHF. CDR3 nucleotides: TGTGCCAGCAGTGCCTCAGGGAAGACTCAGCCCCAGCATTTT.

This clonotype has at least ten counts. This chain joins TRBV2 and TRBJ2-2, with 13 bases fitting TRBD2. The V gene's germline CDR1 is SNHLY and CDR2 FYNNEI. The CDR3 contains 18 residues. Losses at the gene ends were 5 bases for V and 0 bases for J; bases not matched to a gene: 6. The DNA for the CDR3 is TGTGCCAGCAGTTTTGCGACTAGCGGGGGGTCGAACACCGGGGAGCTGTTTTTT. This translates into CASSFATSGGSNTGELFF.

This clonotype came up a few times. The CDR3 sequence is CASSEPTSGSYEQYF. In nucleotides, the CDR3 is TGCGCCAGCAGTGAACCGACTAGCGGTTCCTACGAGCAGTACTTC. The chain joins TRBV10-1 to TRBJ2-7; 9 nucleotides agree with TRBD2. The CDR3 totals 15 residues. Per the germline V gene, CDR1 is WNHNN and CDR2 is SYGVQD (reference sequence). Trimming cost V 3 bases and J 1 base; bases outside gene matches: 4.

Many counts were recorded for this clonotype. DNA of the CDR3: TGTGCCAGCAGCTTACCCGGGGCAGGGAAAGAGACCCAGTACTTC. Its translation: CASSLPGAGKETQYF. The chain uses TRBV7-9 and TRBJ2-5; the D call may be TRBD1 or TRBD2 (5 bases each). Trimming pared 2 bases from V and 3 bases from J, leaving 13 bases between. The CDR3 length is 15 residues. Germline-derived CDR1 and CDR2 are SEHNR and FQNEAQ (reference sequence). The full variable domain, its missing parts supplied by reference TRBV7-9 and TRBJ2-5, is DTGVSQNPRHKITKRGQNVTFRCDPISEHNRLYWYRQTLGQGPEFLTYFQNEAQLEKSRLLSDRFSAERPKGSFSTLEIQRTEQGDSAMYLCASSLPGAGKETQYFGPGTRLLVL.

This clonotype was picked up many times. J is TRBJ1-5 and V is TRBV18; no clear D gene. Trimming left V 3 bases short and J 5 bases short, with 11 bases between. CDR3 length: 14 amino acids. CDR1 is KGHSH and CDR2 is LQKENI in the germline V gene. In nucleotides, the CDR3 is TGTGCCAGCTCACCCCGCCCGGGAGATCAGCCCCAGCATTTT. Translating gives CASSPRPGDQPQHF. Full variable domain (missing parts from reference TRBV18 and TRBJ1-5): NAGVMQNPRHLVRRRGQEARLRCSPMKGHSHVYWYRQLPEEGLKFMVYLQKENIIDESGMPKERFSAEFPKEGPSILRIQQVVRGDSAAYFCASSPRPGDQPQHFGDGTRLSIL.

This clonotype was observed at least ten times. The J gene is TRBJ2-6, the V gene TRBV15, with D possibly TRBD1 on 6 matching bases. Deletions cut 1 base from V and 0 bases from J, with 13 bases between. From germline, CDR1 is LNHNV and CDR2 YYDKDF (reference sequence). The CDR3 loop spans 18 amino acids. DNA for the CDR3: TGTGCCACCAGCAGAGTTGACAGGCTCAGCTCTGGGGCCAACGTCCTGACTTTC. This codes for CATSRVDRLSSGANVLTF.

This sequence joins TRBV7-2 and TRBJ1-1; no firm D call. The CDR3 consists of 13 residues. V lost 5 bases and J lost 3, with 10 bases in between. Germline CDR1 is SGHTA and CDR2 is FQGNSA. The chain's CDR3 is CASSPAWDTEAFF. CDR3 DNA: TGTGCCAGCAGCCCGGCATGGGACACTGAAGCTTTCTTT.

The sample holds one count of this clonotype. This clone may be a read error of a much larger clone one base away. V is TRBV20-1 and J is TRBJ1-2, with D possibly being TRBD1 (5 bases). Germline V gives CDR1 DFQATT, CDR2 SNEGSKA (reference sequence). This CDR3 contains 13 residues. The CDR3 reads CSAPDSNNYGYIF. The CDR3 nucleotides read TGCAGTGCGCCTGACAGCAATAACTATGGCTACATCTTC.

This clonotype was recorded many times. The rearrangement joins TRBV9 to TRBJ2-2; a weak D match, TRBD1 (5 bases). V was trimmed by 0 bases and J by 6 bases, leaving 12 bases between them. CDR1 and CDR2 (germline): SGDLS, YYNGEE. There are 15 residues in the CDR3. CDR3 DNA sequence: TGTGCCAGCAGCGTAGGGCTGGGGCAGGCCGGGGAGCTGTTTTTT. Translating it yields CASSVGLGQAGELFF.

This clonotype was detected only a few times. The chain joins TRBV20-1 to TRBJ2-2, with TRBD2 identical over 7 bases. V dropped 6 bases and J dropped 6; count of bases not matched to a gene: 13. The CDR3 contains 15 residues. From germline, CDR1 is DFQATT and CDR2 SNEGSKA (reference sequence). The CDR3 region is CSAHWGGNRAGELFF. Here the CDR3 DNA reads TGCAGTGCCCACTGGGGGGGGAATAGGGCCGGGGAGCTGTTTTTT.